The T cell receptor (beta chain) described here comes from a study of T-cell reconstitution after alpha-beta-depleted transplantation in children. Library preparation (for TCRbeta) was performed with unique molecular identifiers. Via MiXCR, TCRdb re-called the PCR reads, giving one row per CDR3 protein. The table records about 690,000 distinct CDR3 sequences, 16% of them present only once. Trimming took 5 bases from V and 6 from J; bases not matched to a gene: 7. CDR1 is MDHEN and CDR2 is SYDVKM in the germline V gene. This CDR3 comprises 15 residues. The chain recombines TRBV28 with TRBJ2-1, with TRBD1 identical over 10 bases. This sample comprised PBMCs from the stem cell graft donor, obtained from the stem cell graft. This receptor was taken from a human donor who donated a stem cell graft to a child with acute myeloid leukemia. CDR3 coding DNA: TGTGCCAGCAGTCGGTCCGGGACAGGGGCCAATGAGCAGTTCTTC. This translates into CASSRSGTGANEQFF.